This TCR beta chain appears in the sequencing data of a study of shared clonotypes between healthy human individuals. Study-level findings and limits: The sharing of 4% to 5.5% of naive CD4 clonotypes was seen across a handful of donors. Generally, estimated richness proved larger in naive subsets than it did in memory subsets. Unshared clonotypes carried lower generation probabilities than those common to all four donors.

A remark on this clone: Its specificity is unknown.

Sorted-subset replicate PCRs used approximately 200 ng of genomic DNA. This amount corresponded to tens of thousands of T cell genomes. Some clones are missing from TCRdb's copy, which holds only in-frame ones; the method was immunoSEQ multiplex PCR. The sample consists of roughly 890,000 clones, 80% to 95% of them appearing once. With V trimmed by 1 base and J by 3 bases, 11 bases remained unmatched. This CDR3 comprises 17 residues. CDR1 and CDR2 (germline): SGHAT, FQNNGV. CD45RO negativity and positive selection for CCR7 defined naive CD8 cells, a population that excluded terminally differentiated effector memory CD45RA+ cells.

This sequence originates from a young man in good health. The chain couples TRBV11-2 to TRBJ2-7, with 8 bases that match TRBD2. Sequenced sample: naive CD8+ T cells sorted from blood. CDR3 nucleotide sequence: TGTGCCAGCAGCTTAGGCTCGACTAGCGCCTGGGACTACGAGCAGTACTTC. Translating gives CASSLGSTSAWDYEQYF.